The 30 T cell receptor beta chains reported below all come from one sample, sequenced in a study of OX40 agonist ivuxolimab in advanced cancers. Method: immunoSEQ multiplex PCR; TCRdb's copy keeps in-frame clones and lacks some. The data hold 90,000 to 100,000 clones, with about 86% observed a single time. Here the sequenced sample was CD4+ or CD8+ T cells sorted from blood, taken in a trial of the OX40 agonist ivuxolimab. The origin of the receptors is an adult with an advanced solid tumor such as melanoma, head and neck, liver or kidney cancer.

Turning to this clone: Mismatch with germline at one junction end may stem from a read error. The CDR3 region has the DNA TGTGCCAGCAGCCACGACAGGGGGAGCTACGGGCAGTACTTC. Translation gives CASSHDRGSYGQYF. The chain uses TRBV28 and TRBJ2-7; 9 bases match TRBD1. CDR1 is MDHEN and CDR2 is SYDVKM in the germline V gene. The CDR3 sequence is 14 residues long.

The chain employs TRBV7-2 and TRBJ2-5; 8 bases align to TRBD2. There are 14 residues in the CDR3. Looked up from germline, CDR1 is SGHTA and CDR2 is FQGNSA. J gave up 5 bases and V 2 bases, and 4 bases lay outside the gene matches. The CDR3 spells CASSLLAGGETQYF. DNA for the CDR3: TGTGCCAGCAGCTTACTAGCGGGCGGGGAGACCCAGTACTTC.

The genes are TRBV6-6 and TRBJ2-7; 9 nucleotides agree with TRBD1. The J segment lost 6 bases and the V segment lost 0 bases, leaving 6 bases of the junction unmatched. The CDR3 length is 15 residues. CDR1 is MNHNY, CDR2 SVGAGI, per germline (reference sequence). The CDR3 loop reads CASSYSRDRVSEQYF. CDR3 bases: TGTGCCAGCAGTTACTCCCGGGACAGGGTTAGCGAGCAGTACTTC.

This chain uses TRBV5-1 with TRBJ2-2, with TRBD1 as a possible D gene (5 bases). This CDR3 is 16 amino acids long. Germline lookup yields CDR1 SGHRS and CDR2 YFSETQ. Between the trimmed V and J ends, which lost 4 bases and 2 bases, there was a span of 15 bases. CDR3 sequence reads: CASSLVSGANTGELFF. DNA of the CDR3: TGCGCCAGCAGCCTTGTATCTGGGGCCAACACCGGGGAGCTGTTTTTT.

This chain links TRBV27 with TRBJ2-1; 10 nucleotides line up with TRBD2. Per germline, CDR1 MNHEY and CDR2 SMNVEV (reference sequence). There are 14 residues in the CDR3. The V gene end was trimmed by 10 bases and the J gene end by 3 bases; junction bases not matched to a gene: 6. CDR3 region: CATRLAGGYNEQFF. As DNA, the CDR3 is TGTGCCACCCGGTTAGCGGGAGGCTACAATGAGCAGTTCTTC.

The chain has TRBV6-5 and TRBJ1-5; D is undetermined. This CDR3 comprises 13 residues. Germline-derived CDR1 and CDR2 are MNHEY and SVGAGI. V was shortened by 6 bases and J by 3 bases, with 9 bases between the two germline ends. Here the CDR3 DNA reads TGTGCCAGCAGCAGTACCTTCAATCAGCCCCAGCATTTT. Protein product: CASSSTFNQPQHF.

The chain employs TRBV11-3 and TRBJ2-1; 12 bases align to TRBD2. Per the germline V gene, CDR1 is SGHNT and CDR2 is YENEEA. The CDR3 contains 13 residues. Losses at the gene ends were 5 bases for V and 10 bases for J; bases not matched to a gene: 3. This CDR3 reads CASSLAGGGEQFF. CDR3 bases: TGTGCCAGCAGCCTAGCGGGAGGGGGAGAGCAGTTCTTC.

The CDR3 DNA reads as TGTGCCAGCAGCTCACATCGACAGGGGTGGTTTGACGAGCAGTACTTC. It specifies CASSSHRQGWFDEQYF. The V and J genes are TRBV5-8 and TRBJ2-7; TRBD1 matches 8 bases. Germline V gene data show CDR1 as SGHTS and CDR2 as YDEGEE. The CDR3 is 16 residues long. J gave up 5 bases and V 3 bases, and 13 bases lay outside the gene matches.

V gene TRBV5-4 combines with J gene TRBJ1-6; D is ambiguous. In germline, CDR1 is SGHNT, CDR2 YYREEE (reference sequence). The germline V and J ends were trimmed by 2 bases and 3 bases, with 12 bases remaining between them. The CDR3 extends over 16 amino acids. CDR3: CASSFELGSYNSPLHF. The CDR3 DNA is TGTGCCAGCAGCTTTGAGTTAGGCAGCTATAATTCACCCCTCCACTTT.

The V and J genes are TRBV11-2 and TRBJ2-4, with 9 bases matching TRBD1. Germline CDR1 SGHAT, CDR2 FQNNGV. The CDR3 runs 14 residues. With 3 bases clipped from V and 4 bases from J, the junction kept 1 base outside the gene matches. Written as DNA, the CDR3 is TGTGCCAGCAGCTTCGGACAGGGGAAAAACATTCAGTACTTC. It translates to CASSFGQGKNIQYF.

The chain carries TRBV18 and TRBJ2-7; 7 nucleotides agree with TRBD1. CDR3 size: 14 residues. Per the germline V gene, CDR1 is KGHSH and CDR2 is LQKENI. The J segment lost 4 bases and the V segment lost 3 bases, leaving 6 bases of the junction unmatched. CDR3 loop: CASSPSRQGYEQYF. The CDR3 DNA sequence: TGTGCCAGCTCACCTTCCCGACAGGGATACGAGCAGTACTTC.

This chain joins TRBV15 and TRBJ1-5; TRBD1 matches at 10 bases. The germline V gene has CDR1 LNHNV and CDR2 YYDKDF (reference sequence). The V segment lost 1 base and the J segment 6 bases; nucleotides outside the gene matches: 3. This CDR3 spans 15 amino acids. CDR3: CATSRGQGAGQPQHF. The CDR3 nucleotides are TGTGCCACCAGCAGAGGACAGGGGGCGGGTCAGCCCCAGCATTTT.

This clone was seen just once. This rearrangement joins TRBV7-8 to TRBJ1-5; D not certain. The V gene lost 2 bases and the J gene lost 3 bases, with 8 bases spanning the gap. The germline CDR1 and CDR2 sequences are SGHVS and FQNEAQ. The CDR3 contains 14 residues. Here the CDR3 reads CASSLSRLNQPQHF. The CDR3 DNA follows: TGTGCCAGCAGCTTAAGCAGGCTCAATCAGCCCCAGCATTTT.

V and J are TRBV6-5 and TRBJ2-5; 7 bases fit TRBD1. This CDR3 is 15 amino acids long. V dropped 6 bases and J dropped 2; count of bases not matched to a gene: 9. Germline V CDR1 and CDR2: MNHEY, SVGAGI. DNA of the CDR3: TGTGCCAGCAGCTCGACAGGGATTGAACAAGAGACCCAGTACTTC. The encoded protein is CASSSTGIEQETQYF.

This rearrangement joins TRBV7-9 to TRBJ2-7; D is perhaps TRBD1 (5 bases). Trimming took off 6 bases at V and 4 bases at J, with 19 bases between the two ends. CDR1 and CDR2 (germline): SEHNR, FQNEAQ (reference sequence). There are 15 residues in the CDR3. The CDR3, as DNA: TGTGCCAGCAGTTCTGGACGGGCCCAGGGATACGAGCAGTACTTC. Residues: CASSSGRAQGYEQYF.

CDR3 residues: CASSQDDVREGGDQPQHF. As DNA, the CDR3 is TGCGCCAGCAGCCAAGATGACGTGAGGGAAGGAGGAGATCAGCCCCAGCATTTT. The V gene is TRBV4-1, the J gene TRBJ1-5; D uncertain. V gave up 0 bases and J gave up 5 bases, with 20 bases separating them. CDR1 is MGHRA and CDR2 is YSYEKL in the germline V gene. The length of the CDR3 is 18 residues.

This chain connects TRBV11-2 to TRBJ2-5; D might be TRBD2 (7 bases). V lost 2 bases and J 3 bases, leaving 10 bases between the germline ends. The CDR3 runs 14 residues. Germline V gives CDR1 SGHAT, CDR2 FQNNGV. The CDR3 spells CASSLRGGKETQYF. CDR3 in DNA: TGTGCCAGCAGCTTAAGGGGGGGAAAAGAGACCCAGTACTTC.

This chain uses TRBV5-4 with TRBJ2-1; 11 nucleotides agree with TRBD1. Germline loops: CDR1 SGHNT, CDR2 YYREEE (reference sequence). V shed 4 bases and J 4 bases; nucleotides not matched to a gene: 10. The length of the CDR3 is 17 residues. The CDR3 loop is CASSQKSGTGGYNEQFF. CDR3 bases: TGTGCCAGCAGCCAGAAGTCCGGGACAGGGGGGTACAATGAGCAGTTCTTC.

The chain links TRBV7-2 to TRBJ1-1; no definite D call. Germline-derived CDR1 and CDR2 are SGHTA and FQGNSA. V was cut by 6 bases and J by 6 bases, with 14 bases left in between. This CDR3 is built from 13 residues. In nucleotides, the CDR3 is TGTGCCAGCAGTCTGGGCCCCGTGGCTGAAGCTTTCTTT. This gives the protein CASSLGPVAEAFF.

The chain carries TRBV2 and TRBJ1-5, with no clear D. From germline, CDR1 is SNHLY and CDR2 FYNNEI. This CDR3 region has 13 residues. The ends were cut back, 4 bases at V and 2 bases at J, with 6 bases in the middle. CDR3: CASSVVGNQPQHF. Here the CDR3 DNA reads TGTGCCAGCAGTGTGGTGGGCAATCAGCCCCAGCATTTT.

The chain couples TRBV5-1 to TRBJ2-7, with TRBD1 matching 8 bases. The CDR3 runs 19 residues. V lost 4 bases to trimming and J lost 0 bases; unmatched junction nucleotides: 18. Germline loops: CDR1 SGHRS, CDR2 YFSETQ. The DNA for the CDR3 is TGCGCCAGCAGCCCGAAGGGACAGGAAAGTTCCCCACGCTCCTACGAGCAGTACTTC. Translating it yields CASSPKGQESSPRSYEQYF. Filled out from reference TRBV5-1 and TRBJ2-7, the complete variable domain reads KAGVTQTPRYLIKTRGQQVTLSCSPISGHRSVSWYQQTPGQGLQFLFEYFSETQRNKGNFPGRFSGRQFSNSRSEMNVSTLELGDSALYLCASSPKGQESSPRSYEQYFGPGTRLTVT.

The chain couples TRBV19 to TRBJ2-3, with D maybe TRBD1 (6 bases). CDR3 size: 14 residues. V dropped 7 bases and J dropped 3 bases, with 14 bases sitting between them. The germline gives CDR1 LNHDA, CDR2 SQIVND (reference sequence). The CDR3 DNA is TGTGCCAGTACCCAGGGGACGGAGACAGATACGCAGTATTTT. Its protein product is CASTQGTETDTQYF.

As DNA, the CDR3 is TGTGCCAGCAGTTTGACAGTTAATGAAAAACTGTTTTTT. Translating it yields CASSLTVNEKLFF. This sequence joins TRBV6-5 and TRBJ1-4, with TRBD1 as a possible D gene (5 bases). Trimming removed 4 bases from V and 4 bases from J, with 7 bases in between. Germline CDR1 and CDR2: MNHEY and SVGAGI. The CDR3 has 13 residues.

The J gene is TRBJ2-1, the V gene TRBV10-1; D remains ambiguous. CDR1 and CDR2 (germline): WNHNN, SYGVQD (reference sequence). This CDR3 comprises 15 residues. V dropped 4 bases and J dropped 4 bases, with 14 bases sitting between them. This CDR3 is CASSVVGTLYNEQFF. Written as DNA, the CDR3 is TGCGCCAGCAGTGTGGTGGGAACCCTTTACAATGAGCAGTTCTTC.

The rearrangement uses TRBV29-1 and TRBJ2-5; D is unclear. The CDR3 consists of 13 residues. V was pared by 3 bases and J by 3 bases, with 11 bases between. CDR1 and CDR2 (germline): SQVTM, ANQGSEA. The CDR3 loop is CSVDRALEETQYF. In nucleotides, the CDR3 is TGCAGCGTTGATCGGGCCCTCGAAGAGACCCAGTACTTC.

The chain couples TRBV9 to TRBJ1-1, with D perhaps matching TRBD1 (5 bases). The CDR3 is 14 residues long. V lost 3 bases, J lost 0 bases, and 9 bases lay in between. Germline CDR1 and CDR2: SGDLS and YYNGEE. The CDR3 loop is CASSARQLNTEAFF. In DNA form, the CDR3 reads TGTGCCAGCAGCGCCCGACAGCTGAACACTGAAGCTTTCTTT.

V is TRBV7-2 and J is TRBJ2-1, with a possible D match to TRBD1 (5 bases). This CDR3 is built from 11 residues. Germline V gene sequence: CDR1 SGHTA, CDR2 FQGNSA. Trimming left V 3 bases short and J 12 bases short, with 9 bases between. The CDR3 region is CASSLDIAQFF. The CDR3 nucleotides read TGTGCCAGCAGCTTGGACATCGCGCAGTTCTTC. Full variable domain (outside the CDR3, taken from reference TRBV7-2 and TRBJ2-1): GAGVSQSPSNKVTEKGKDVELRCDPISGHTALYWYRQSLGQGLEFLIYFQGNSAPDKSGLPSDRFSAERTGGSVSTLTIQRTQQEDSAVYLCASSLDIAQFFGPGTRLTVL.

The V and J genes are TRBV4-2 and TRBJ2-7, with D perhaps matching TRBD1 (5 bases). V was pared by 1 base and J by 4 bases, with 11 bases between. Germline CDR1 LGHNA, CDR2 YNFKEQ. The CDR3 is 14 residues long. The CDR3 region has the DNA TGTGCCAGCAGCCAAGGACAGTCAGTGTACGAGCAGTACTTC. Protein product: CASSQGQSVYEQYF.

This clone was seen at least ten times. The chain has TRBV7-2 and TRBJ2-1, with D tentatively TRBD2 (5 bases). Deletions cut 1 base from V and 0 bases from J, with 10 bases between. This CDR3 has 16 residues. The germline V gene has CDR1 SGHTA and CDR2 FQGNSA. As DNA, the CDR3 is TGTGCCAGCAGCTTAGACCGGGGAAGCTCCTACAATGAGCAGTTCTTC. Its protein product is CASSLDRGSSYNEQFF. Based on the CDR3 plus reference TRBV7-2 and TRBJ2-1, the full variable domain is GAGVSQSPSNKVTEKGKDVELRCDPISGHTALYWYRQSLGQGLEFLIYFQGNSAPDKSGLPSDRFSAERTGGSVSTLTIQRTQQEDSAVYLCASSLDRGSSYNEQFFGPGTRLTVL.

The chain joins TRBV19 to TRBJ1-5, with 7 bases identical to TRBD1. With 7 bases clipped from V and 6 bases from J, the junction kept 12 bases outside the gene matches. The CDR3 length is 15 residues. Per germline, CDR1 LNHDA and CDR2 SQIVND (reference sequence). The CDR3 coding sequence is TGTGCCAGTAAGGTTTCCCCGACAGGGACTCAGCCCCAGCATTTT. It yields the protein CASKVSPTGTQPQHF.